The 25 T cell receptor beta chains below come from one sample, sequenced in a study of metastatic and nonmetastatic thyroid tumors. All patients were treatment-naive before thyroid surgery. TCRdb re-called clones from the PCR reads using MiXCR. Found here are 100,000 or so clones, 14% to 15% of them singletons; the top ten hold roughly 3.9%. Sequences were obtained from blood. These receptors were obtained from a female donor with papillary thyroid cancer or a benign thyroid nodule (not recorded which). Some clones in this sample may be carry-over from other donors' samples.

This clone was detected many times. A read error may explain this, as a much larger clone is one base away. This rearrangement joins TRBV28 to TRBJ2-2, with D possibly being TRBD1 or TRBD2 (6 bases each). Per the germline V gene, CDR1 is MDHEN and CDR2 is SYDVKM. The CDR3 has 16 residues. The CDR3 loop is CASSFYAGAHTGGLFF. As DNA, the CDR3 is TGTGCCAGCAGTTTTTACGCAGGGGCCCACACCGGGGGGCTGTTTTTT.

In regard to this clone: Other nucleotide sequences from this sample produce the same CDR3. The chain is built from TRBV7-2 and TRBJ2-3; weak D call: TRBD2 (6 bases). The CDR3 is made up of 13 amino acids. V lost 8 bases, J lost 4 bases, and 13 bases lay in between. From germline, CDR1 is SGHTA and CDR2 FQGNSA. The CDR3, as DNA: TGTGCCAGCGGCTACAGACTAGCAGATACGCAGTATTTT. Protein product: CASGYRLADTQYF.

This clone was recorded many times. The chain recombines TRBV6-1 with TRBJ1-1; D call uncertain. V was trimmed by 7 bases and J by 0 bases, leaving 9 bases between them. Germline lookup yields CDR1 MNHNS and CDR2 SASEGT. The CDR3 covers 13 residues. The CDR3 loop is CASKRSMNTEAFF. For the CDR3, the DNA is TGTGCCAGCAAACGGAGCATGAACACTGAAGCTTTCTTT.

Ten or more counts support this clone. V is TRBV7-2 and J is TRBJ2-7; TRBD1 or TRBD2 may be the D gene (5 bases each). The V and J ends lost 4 bases and 0 bases respectively, with 10 bases between them. CDR1 is SGHTA, CDR2 FQGNSA, per germline. This CDR3 has 14 residues. CDR3 sequence: CASSYSGASYEQYF. CDR3 coding DNA: TGTGCCAGCAGCTACTCCGGGGCCTCCTACGAGCAGTACTTC.

This clone was detected only a few times. One base away lies a much larger clone, so this may be a sequencing read error. The J gene is TRBJ2-5, the V gene TRBV5-1; D call uncertain. The CDR3 length is 15 residues. V shed 1 base and J shed 2 bases, with 12 bases lying between them. The V gene's germline CDR1 is SGHRS and CDR2 YFSETQ. CDR3 residues: CASSLSGIKQETQYF. In DNA, the CDR3 is TGCGCCAGCAGCTTGTCCGGAATAAAGCAAGAGACCCAGTACTTC. Supplemented by reference TRBV5-1 and TRBJ2-5, the full variable domain reads KAGVTQTPRYLIKTRGQQVTLSCSPISGHRSVSWYQQTPGQGLQFLFEYFSETQRNKGNFPGRFSGRQFSNSRSEMNVSTLELGDSALYLCASSLSGIKQETQYFGPGTRLLVL.

This clone has a count of ten or more. The chain links TRBV20-1 to TRBJ2-2; possibly TRBD2 for D (6 bases). This CDR3 region has 14 residues. Trimming cost V 6 bases and J 4 bases, with 15 bases left between them. Germline V CDR1 and CDR2: DFQATT, SNEGSKA (reference sequence). CDR3 amino acids: CSARRSSGTGELFF. As DNA, the CDR3 is TGCAGTGCCAGGAGAAGTAGCGGCACCGGGGAGCTGTTTTTT.

This clone has just a few counts. One end of the junction varies from germline; a read error may be responsible. Other DNA sequences in this specimen translate into the identical CDR3. The rearrangement uses TRBV30 and TRBJ1-2, with D unresolved. Germline V CDR1 and CDR2: GTSNPN, SVGIG (reference sequence). This CDR3 contains 11 residues. The CDR3 is CACRRRSGYTF. As DNA, the CDR3 is TGCGCCTGCCGCCGGCGGAGTGGATACACCTTC. Filled out from reference TRBV30 and TRBJ1-2, the complete variable domain reads SQTIHQWPATLVQPVGSPLSLECTVEGTSNPNLYWYRQAAGRGLQLLFYSVGIGQISSEVPQNLSASRPQDRQFILSSKKLLLSDSGFYLCACRRRSGYTFGSGTRLTVV.

This clone was seen many times. The chain carries TRBV20-1 and TRBJ2-7, with 7 bases lining up with TRBD2. Germline V CDR1 and CDR2: DFQATT, SNEGSKA (reference sequence). Trimming took 2 bases from V and 6 from J; bases not matched to a gene: 10. This CDR3 has 14 amino acids. Here the CDR3 reads CSARRSGGGSEQYF. Here the CDR3 DNA reads TGCAGTGCTAGAAGGAGTGGGGGGGGGTCCGAGCAGTACTTC.

J is TRBJ2-6 and V is TRBV4-2, with unresolved D. Trimming shortened V by 0 bases and J by 0 bases, and 9 bases separated the two germline ends. The CDR3 has 17 residues. The germline V gene has CDR1 LGHNA and CDR2 YNFKEQ. The CDR3 coding sequence is TGTGCCAGCAGCCAAGAAATTGGTTACTCTGGGGCCAACGTCCTGACTTTC. It yields the protein CASSQEIGYSGANVLTF.

This clone was detected ten times or more. The J gene is TRBJ2-1, the V gene TRBV29-1, with TRBD1 matching over 9 bases. CDR3 size: 12 residues. Germline lookup yields CDR1 SQVTM and CDR2 ANQGSEA. Losses at the gene ends were 8 bases for V and 7 bases for J; bases not matched to a gene: 6. This CDR3 is CSTRQGGNEQFF. The CDR3 nucleotides are TGCAGCACCCGACAGGGGGGAAATGAGCAGTTCTTC.

This clone was counted at least ten times. The chain uses TRBV20-1 and TRBJ2-1, with 10 bases that match TRBD2. V trimming: 0 bases; J trimming: 8 bases; junction bases outside the gene matches: 10. Germline V gene data show CDR1 as DFQATT and CDR2 as SNEGSKA (reference sequence). The CDR3 consists of 16 residues. The CDR3 DNA reads TGCAGTGCTAGAGATCGGCAGCGGGGGGGCCGCTATGAGCAGTTCTTC. It encodes CSARDRQRGGRYEQFF.

Note on this clone: A much larger clone differs from this one at a single base, so this may be a read error. This chain uses TRBV5-1 with TRBJ2-5; D is possibly TRBD1 (6 bases). CDR3 length: 15 amino acids. V was cut by 1 base and J by 1 base, with 11 bases left in between. Germline loops: CDR1 SGHRS, CDR2 YFSETQ. DNA of the CDR3: TGCGCCAGCAGCTTGCTACAGGGATCCCAAGAGACCCAGTACTTC. It is translated as CASSLLQGSQETQYF.

With respect to this clone: A much larger clone differs by one base, so this may be a read error. The chain has TRBV7-6 and TRBJ2-3, with D perhaps TRBD2 (6 bases). The CDR3 covers 15 residues. CDR1 is SGHVS and CDR2 is FNYEAQ in the germline V gene. CDR3 amino acids: CASSLDGVRRDTHYF. CDR3 sequence (DNA): TGTGCCAGCAGCTTAGACGGTGTACGGAGGGATACGCATTATTTT.

In regard to this clone: This could be a read error, since a much larger clone is one nucleotide away. This chain links TRBV7-9 with TRBJ1-1, with no clear D. CDR1 is SEHNR, CDR2 FQNEAQ, per germline (reference sequence). This CDR3 region has 12 residues. Trimming cost V 3 bases and J 5 bases, with 7 bases left between them. The chain's CDR3 is CASSFGTTEAFF. CDR3 sequence (DNA): TGTGCCAGCAGCTTTGGCACGACTGAAGCTTTCTTT.

In its sample, this clone was seen many times. The chain has TRBV28 and TRBJ2-7; D perhaps matches TRBD1 (5 bases). V was trimmed by 5 bases and J by 6 bases, leaving 11 bases between them. This CDR3 has 12 amino acids. CDR1 is MDHEN and CDR2 is SYDVKM in the germline V gene. CDR3 protein: CASSTGHPEQYF. The CDR3 nucleotides are TGTGCCAGCAGTACCGGACACCCCGAGCAGTACTTC.

This clone was detected many times. The J gene is TRBJ2-1, the V gene TRBV7-2, with D unclear. CDR3 length: 12 amino acids. V was shortened by 1 base and J by 8 bases, with 6 bases between the two germline ends. Germline V CDR1 and CDR2: SGHTA, FQGNSA. CDR3 sequence reads: CASSLGAYEQFF. The CDR3 nucleotides read TGTGCCAGCAGCTTAGGGGCCTATGAGCAGTTCTTC.

This clone was seen ten or more times. The chain combines TRBV2 with TRBJ1-6; D is unresolved. The CDR3 loop spans 13 amino acids. V was clipped by 4 bases and J by 13 bases, with 14 bases between them. Germline V gene data show CDR1 as SNHLY and CDR2 as FYNNEI. This CDR3 is CASSATILSPLHF. The CDR3 DNA reads TGTGCCAGCAGTGCGACAATTTTGTCTCCCCTCCACTTT.

This clone occurred many times. This sequence joins TRBV25-1 and TRBJ2-1; no clear D. This CDR3 contains 12 residues. Germline CDR1 MGHDK, CDR2 SYGVNS. V lost 8 bases to trimming and J lost 0 bases, with 5 bases between them. Here the CDR3 reads CASGLSYNEQFF. In DNA, the CDR3 is TGTGCCAGCGGTCTCTCCTACAATGAGCAGTTCTTC.

This clone was seen a handful of times. This may stem from a read error, because a much larger clone lies one nucleotide away. V gene TRBV19 combines with J gene TRBJ1-5; D possibly corresponds to TRBD1 (6 bases). V lost 7 bases and J lost 1, with 17 bases in between. Germline V gene sequence: CDR1 LNHDA, CDR2 SQIVND (reference sequence). The CDR3 runs to 16 residues. The CDR3: CASISRGAPSNQPQHF. The CDR3 region has the DNA TGTGCCAGTATAAGTAGGGGGGCGCCGAGCAATCAGCCCCAGCATTTT.

This clone was recorded many times. The rearrangement uses TRBV7-9 and TRBJ1-4; 7 bases are a match to TRBD1. The germline gives CDR1 SEHNR, CDR2 FQNEAQ (reference sequence). The trim removed 4 bases at V and 1 base at J, leaving 3 bases unmatched. CDR3 length: 15 residues. As DNA, the CDR3 is TGTGCCAGCAGCTGGGGGGACAGAACTAATGAAAAACTGTTTTTT. Protein product: CASSWGDRTNEKLFF.

Turning to this clone: One junction end disagrees with the germline gene, perhaps due to a read error. The CDR3 loop is CASIEAWPGPYGYTF. CDR3 DNA sequence: TGTGCCAGCATTGAAGCATGGCCAGGGCCGTATGGCTACACCTTC. The rearrangement uses TRBV6-1 and TRBJ1-2, with D tentatively TRBD1 (5 bases). The CDR3 spans 15 residues. Per germline, CDR1 MNHNS and CDR2 SASEGT.

This clone was seen at least ten times. Other nucleotide sequences in the sample specify the same CDR3. The chain links TRBV18 to TRBJ2-3; 12 positions agree with TRBD2. The CDR3 loop spans 17 amino acids. With V trimmed by 3 bases and J by 2 bases, 6 bases remained unmatched. Per the germline V gene, CDR1 is KGHSH and CDR2 is LQKENI. The DNA for the CDR3 is TGTGCCAGCTCACCTGCTCTAGCGGGGGGGTACACAGATACGCAGTATTTT. The encoded protein is CASSPALAGGYTDTQYF.

Remarks on this clone: A read error is possible here, since a much larger clone lies one base away. This sample includes further DNA sequences coding for the same CDR3. CDR3: CAWGIELETQYF. The DNA of the CDR3 is TGTGCCTGGGGGATCGAATTAGAGACCCAGTACTTC. V usage is TRBV30 and J usage is TRBJ2-5; D uncertain. The germline gives CDR1 GTSNPN, CDR2 SVGIG (reference sequence). Trimming pared 5 bases from V and 4 bases from J, leaving 11 bases between. The CDR3 has 12 amino acids. The variable domain in full, completed from reference TRBV30 and TRBJ2-5, reads SQTIHQWPATLVQPVGSPLSLECTVEGTSNPNLYWYRQAAGRGLQLLFYSVGIGQISSEVPQNLSASRPQDRQFILSSKKLLLSDSGFYLCAWGIELETQYFGPGTRLLVL.

This clone was recorded at least ten times. The CDR3 nucleotides read TGTGCCAGCAGTTACGGGGAATCGGCTGGAAACACCATATATTTT. It is translated as CASSYGESAGNTIYF. This chain connects TRBV6-6 to TRBJ1-3; D is unresolved. CDR1 and CDR2 from the germline V gene are MNHNY and SVGAGI (reference sequence). The CDR3 covers 15 residues. Trimming cost V 2 bases and J 2 bases, with 10 bases left between them.

The table lists this clone with many counts. V gene TRBV7-2 combines with J gene TRBJ2-1; 15 bases are shared with TRBD2. V lost 5 bases to trimming and J lost 5 bases; unmatched junction nucleotides: 4. The germline gives CDR1 SGHTA, CDR2 FQGNSA. The CDR3 runs to 16 residues. This CDR3 reads CASSRTSGGADNEQFF. Here the CDR3 DNA reads TGTGCCAGCAGCCGGACTAGCGGGGGGGCCGACAATGAGCAGTTCTTC.